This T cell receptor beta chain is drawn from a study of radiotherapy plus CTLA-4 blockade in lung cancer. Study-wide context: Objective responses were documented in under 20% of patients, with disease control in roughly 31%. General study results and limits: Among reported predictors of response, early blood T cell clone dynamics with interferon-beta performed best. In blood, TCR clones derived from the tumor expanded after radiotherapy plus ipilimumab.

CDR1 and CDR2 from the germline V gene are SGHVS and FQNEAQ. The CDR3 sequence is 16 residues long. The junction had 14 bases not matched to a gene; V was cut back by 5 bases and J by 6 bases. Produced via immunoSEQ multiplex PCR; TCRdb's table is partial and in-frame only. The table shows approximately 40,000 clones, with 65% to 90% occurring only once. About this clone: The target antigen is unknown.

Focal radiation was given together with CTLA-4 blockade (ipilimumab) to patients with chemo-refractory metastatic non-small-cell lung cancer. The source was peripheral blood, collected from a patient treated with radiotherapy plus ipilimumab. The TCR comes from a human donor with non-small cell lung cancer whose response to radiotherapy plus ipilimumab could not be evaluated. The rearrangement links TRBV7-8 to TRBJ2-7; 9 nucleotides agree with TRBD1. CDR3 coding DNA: TGTGCCAGCAGCCCCCCGTTCGGGACAGGGAATGGCGAGCAGTACTTC. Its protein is CASSPPFGTGNGEQYF.